Below are 15 T cell receptor beta chains sequenced from a single sample in a study of blood T cell repertoires in COVID-19. Sequencing used immunoSEQ multiplex PCR; TCRdb keeps in-frame clones, though not all of them. The sample holds 40,000 to 55,000 clones; around 80% are singletons and the top ten take 16%. Sample: peripheral blood. Receptors originate from a man aged 40-50 years with acute or convalescent COVID-19.

This clone came up once. The J gene is TRBJ2-1, the V gene TRBV10-3; TRBD1 matches 7 bases. CDR1 is ENHRY and CDR2 is SYGVKD in the germline V gene. This CDR3 is built from 17 residues. V was pared by 1 base and J by 2 bases, with 8 bases of the junction left unmatched. CDR3 nucleotides: TGTGCCATCAGTGAGTATGACAGGGACGATACCTACAATGAGCAGTTCTTC. It specifies CAISEYDRDDTYNEQFF.

The chain combines TRBV7-6 with TRBJ1-4, with 8 bases aligning to TRBD1. Per the germline V gene, CDR1 is SGHVS and CDR2 is FNYEAQ. After removal of 8 bases from V and 11 bases from J, the junction contained 4 bases not matched to a gene. The CDR3 totals 11 residues. The CDR3 sequence: CASGTGGKLFF. In DNA, the CDR3 is TGTGCCAGCGGGACAGGAGGGAAACTGTTTTTT. Supplemented by reference TRBV7-6 and TRBJ1-4, the full variable domain reads GAGVSQSPRYKVTKRGQDVALRCDPISGHVSLYWYRQALGQGPEFLTYFNYEAQQDKSGLPNDRFSAERPEGSISTLTIQRTEQRDSAMYRCASGTGGKLFFGSGTQLSVL.

V usage is TRBV4-2 and J usage is TRBJ2-1; 8 bases fit TRBD2. Unmatched junction bases numbered 12, after V lost 2 bases and J lost 3 bases. Germline V gene lookup returns CDR1 LGHNA and CDR2 YNFKEQ. The CDR3 has 18 residues. The chain's CDR3 is CASSQKGGLDRYYNEQFF. The DNA for the CDR3 is TGTGCCAGCAGCCAAAAAGGGGGACTAGACCGATACTACAATGAGCAGTTCTTC.

The chain couples TRBV5-1 to TRBJ1-4; D unresolved. The CDR3 length is 14 residues. The V end was cut by 4 bases, the J end by 7 bases, with 14 bases between. The germline gives CDR1 SGHRS, CDR2 YFSETQ. CDR3 amino acids: CASSLQARGEKLFF. The CDR3 DNA reads TGCGCCAGCAGCCTTCAGGCACGGGGTGAAAAACTGTTTTTT.

The genes are TRBV10-3 and TRBJ1-2; D possibly corresponds to TRBD1 (5 bases). Per germline, CDR1 ENHRY and CDR2 SYGVKD. V lost 10 bases to trimming and J lost 1 base, with 13 bases between them. The CDR3 is 13 amino acids. The CDR3 nucleotides are TGTGCCACCGCCTCCGGGGGTAACTATGGCTACACCTTC. Its translation: CATASGGNYGYTF.

The chain is built from TRBV3-1 (or the pseudogene TRBV3-2) and TRBJ2-3; unclear D gene. The germline V and J ends were trimmed by 6 bases and 5 bases, with 12 bases remaining between them. Per the germline V gene, CDR1 is LGHDT and CDR2 is YNNKEL (reference sequence). CDR3 size: 13 residues. Here the CDR3 reads CASSGSSRDTQYF. The CDR3 region has the DNA TGTGCCAGCAGTGGATCTAGTAGAGATACGCAGTATTTT.

This clone was seen only a few times. The chain employs TRBV30 and TRBJ1-6; D is ambiguous. CDR3 size: 15 residues. Germline V CDR1 and CDR2: GTSNPN, SVGIG (reference sequence). Between the trimmed V and J ends, which lost 1 base and 4 bases, there was a span of 11 bases. In nucleotides, the CDR3 is TGTGCCTGGAGTGCTCCAGCGGGATATAATTCACCCCTCCACTTT. It specifies CAWSAPAGYNSPLHF.

This chain links TRBV7-2 with TRBJ2-5; D perhaps matches TRBD2 (5 bases). The CDR3 is 13 residues long. Deletions cut 0 bases from V and 9 bases from J, with 11 bases between. Per the germline V gene, CDR1 is SGHTA and CDR2 is FQGNSA. The CDR3 DNA reads TGTGCCAGCAGCTTAGCGGAAAAGGGAGCCCAGTACTTC. Protein sequence: CASSLAEKGAQYF.

This clone has more than one count but fewer than ten. This chain connects TRBV7-9 to TRBJ2-3; 7 nucleotides agree with TRBD2. Trimming removed 4 bases from V and 2 bases from J; junction bases left unmatched: 9. CDR1 is SEHNR and CDR2 is FQNEAQ in the germline V gene (reference sequence). The CDR3 extends over 16 amino acids. In DNA form, the CDR3 reads TGTGCCAGCAGCTCCGGACTAGTTGCCAACACAGATACGCAGTATTTT. It translates to CASSSGLVANTDTQYF.

The CDR3 coding sequence is TGTGCCAGCAGCTTCGGGGGTGATAATTCACCCCTCCACTTT. This gives the protein CASSFGGDNSPLHF. This chain joins TRBV5-4 and TRBJ1-6; possible D gene TRBD1, 5 bases. V shed 2 bases and J shed 5 bases, with 8 bases lying between them. The CDR3 is 14 amino acids. Germline V gives CDR1 SGHNT, CDR2 YYREEE (reference sequence). The full variable domain, in which reference TRBV5-4 and TRBJ1-6 provide the parts outside the CDR3, is ETGVTQSPTHLIKTRGQQVTLRCSSQSGHNTVSWYQQALGQGPQFIFQYYREEENGRGNFPPRFSGLQFPNYSSELNVNALELDDSALYLCASSFGGDNSPLHFGNGTRLTVT.

V is TRBV29-1 and J is TRBJ2-5, with 8 nucleotides matching TRBD2. The germline CDR1 and CDR2 sequences are SQVTM and ANQGSEA. This CDR3 has 15 residues. V was pared by 8 bases and J by 5 bases, with 16 bases of the junction left unmatched. The CDR3, as DNA: TGCAGCACAAACCCTACGGGGGGGCCCGGGGAGACCCAGTACTTC. Translated: CSTNPTGGPGETQYF.

The chain links TRBV6-6 to TRBJ1-6; a weak D match, TRBD1 (5 bases). CDR1 MNHNY and CDR2 SVGAGI come from the germline V gene (reference sequence). V was shortened by 0 bases and J by 0 bases, with 6 bases between the two germline ends. CDR3 size: 16 residues. In nucleotides, the CDR3 is TGTGCCAGCAGTTACTCGGGGGGCTCCTATAATTCACCCCTCCACTTT. It yields the protein CASSYSGGSYNSPLHF.

The rearrangement links TRBV11-3 to TRBJ2-1; 11 nucleotides align to TRBD2. Germline-derived CDR1 and CDR2 are SGHNT and YENEEA. V shed 4 bases, J shed 5 bases, and the junction held 10 bases outside the gene matches. CDR3 length: 17 residues. The CDR3 loop is CASSSDRLAGTDNEQFF. CDR3 nucleotide sequence: TGTGCCAGCAGCTCCGACCGACTAGCGGGGACCGACAATGAGCAGTTCTTC.

This sequence joins TRBV29-1 and TRBJ1-4; 12 bases are a match to TRBD1. The CDR3 length is 12 residues. V shed 6 bases, J shed 15 bases, and the junction held 8 bases outside the gene matches. Germline V gives CDR1 SQVTM, CDR2 ANQGSEA. CDR3 DNA sequence: TGCAGCGTGTCGAGGGGACAGGGGGCCTTGTTTTTT. Amino acids: CSVSRGQGALFF.

V and J are TRBV29-1 and TRBJ1-4; D possibly corresponds to TRBD1 (5 bases). The V end lost 6 bases, the J end lost 4 bases, and 15 bases lay between the germline ends. From germline, CDR1 is SQVTM and CDR2 ANQGSEA. This CDR3 has 14 residues. Here the CDR3 DNA reads TGCAGCGTCGCTCGCGACGGGGGTAATGAAAAACTGTTTTTT. Translation gives CSVARDGGNEKLFF.